The next 28 T cell receptor beta chains were all read from a single sample in a study of T-cell memory formation after mild COVID-19. TCRdb used MiXCR to reprocess the 5' RACE reads, holding one entry per CDR3 protein. The sample lists hundreds of thousands of distinct CDR3 sequences; approximately 19% were seen once. The sequenced sample was PBMCs or a T cell subset sorted from them (not recorded which). These receptors were obtained from a man younger than 35 who had mild COVID-19 (a few samples of this study predate the infection). Cell type and time point are not known.

The genes are TRBV30 and TRBJ2-7; D is unresolved. CDR3 length equals 11 residues. Trimming took off 1 base at V and 4 bases at J, with 5 bases between the two ends. Germline-derived CDR1 and CDR2 are GTSNPN and SVGIG (reference sequence). CDR3 in amino acids: CAWSARYEQYF. In DNA, the CDR3 is TGTGCCTGGAGTGCCCGTTACGAGCAGTACTTC.

This rearrangement joins TRBV28 to TRBJ1-1; 7 bases map to TRBD1. CDR1 is MDHEN, CDR2 SYDVKM, per germline. V was clipped by 5 bases and J by 1 base; unmatched bases: 7. This CDR3 has 15 amino acids. The CDR3 nucleotides are TGTGCCAGCAGTCTAAGGACAGGCTGGAACACTGAAGCTTTCTTT. This gives the protein CASSLRTGWNTEAFF.

This clonotype was picked up many times. The rearrangement uses TRBV25-1 and TRBJ1-3; 9 positions match TRBD1. This CDR3 is 15 amino acids long. Germline values: CDR1 MGHDK, CDR2 SYGVNS. J gave up 2 bases and V 4 bases, and 3 bases lay outside the gene matches. CDR3 DNA sequence: TGTGCCAGCAGTGGCCGGGACAGGGCTGGAAACACCATATATTTT. This translates into CASSGRDRAGNTIYF. The entire variable domain, with the rest obtained from reference TRBV25-1 and TRBJ1-3, is as follows: EADIYQTPRYLVIGTGKKITLECSQTMGHDKMYWYQQDPGMELHLIHYSYGVNSTEKGDLSSESTVSRIRTEHFPLTLESARPSHTSQYLCASSGRDRAGNTIYFGEGSWLTVV.

The rearrangement uses TRBV7-3 and TRBJ2-7; D is unclear. Germline V lookup: CDR1 SGHTA, CDR2 FQGTGA. Trimming took 10 bases from V and 4 from J, leaving 8 bases between them. This CDR3 has 10 amino acids. The DNA of the CDR3 is TGTGCCAAAATTCTATACGAGCAGTACGTC. Its protein is CAKILYEQYV.

The rearrangement joins TRBV9 to TRBJ2-3; 7 nucleotides line up with TRBD1. This CDR3 has 15 amino acids. V was clipped by 4 bases and J by 1 base; unmatched bases: 6. The germline V gene encodes CDR1 SGDLS and CDR2 YYNGEE. The CDR3 loop is CASSPSQGGTDTQYF. The CDR3 nucleotides read TGTGCCAGCAGCCCAAGTCAGGGGGGCACAGATACGCAGTATTTT. The full variable domain, completed using reference TRBV9 and TRBJ2-3, is DSGVTQTPKHLITATGQRVTLRCSPRSGDLSVYWYQQSLDQGLQFLIQYYNGEERAKGNILERFSAQQFPDLHSELNLSSLELGDSALYFCASSPSQGGTDTQYFGPGTRLTVL.

This clonotype was counted a few times. V gene TRBV7-8 combines with J gene TRBJ2-1; no clear D. The CDR3 is 17 amino acids. V lost 1 base, J lost 7 bases, and 20 bases lay in between. Germline V gene lookup returns CDR1 SGHVS and CDR2 FQNEAQ. CDR3 protein: CASSLDPFQALVNEQFF. CDR3 coding DNA: TGTGCCAGCAGCTTAGACCCCTTCCAAGCGCTTGTAAATGAGCAGTTCTTC.

This clonotype was seen a few times. The chain recombines TRBV3-1 with TRBJ2-1; TRBD2 is a possible D gene (5 bases). Trimming took off 4 bases at V and 0 bases at J, with 13 bases between the two ends. CDR1 is LGHDT and CDR2 is YNNKEL in the germline V gene (reference sequence). The CDR3 loop spans 16 amino acids. The CDR3 nucleotides read TGTGCCAGCAGCCCAGGACTCCGGAGCTCCTACAATGAGCAGTTCTTC. This codes for CASSPGLRSSYNEQFF.

This clonotype was seen just once. The J gene is TRBJ2-7, the V gene TRBV12-3 or TRBV12-4; perhaps TRBD1 as D (6 bases). Deletions cut 7 bases from V and 0 bases from J, with 16 bases between. The CDR3 is 15 residues long. CDR3 amino acids: CASIVEGEVSYEQYF. CDR3 nucleotides: TGTGCCAGCATCGTAGAGGGGGAAGTCTCCTACGAGCAGTACTTC.

Only a few counts were recorded for this clonotype. The rearrangement joins TRBV10-3 to TRBJ2-2; D perhaps matches TRBD2 (5 bases). Trimming left V 11 bases short and J 0 bases short, with 13 bases between. Germline V gene sequence: CDR1 ENHRY, CDR2 SYGVKD. This CDR3 comprises 14 residues. The CDR3 DNA reads as TGTGCCTCGCGAGGGATCCCGAACACCGGGGAGCTGTTTTTT. Protein: CASRGIPNTGELFF.

This clonotype occurred a few times. CDR3 sequence reads: CASSLEPLDLAGATDTQYF. The CDR3 DNA reads as TGTGCCAGCAGCTTAGAGCCTTTGGATCTAGCGGGGGCCACAGATACGCAGTATTTT. The chain is built from TRBV7-2 and TRBJ2-3; 10 bases are shared with TRBD2. V lost 1 base to trimming and J lost 2 bases; unmatched junction nucleotides: 12. This CDR3 region has 19 residues. Germline values: CDR1 SGHTA, CDR2 FQGNSA.

V usage is TRBV12-3 or TRBV12-4 and J usage is TRBJ1-5; 11 bases are a match to TRBD1. The CDR3 covers 16 residues. Losses at the gene ends were 5 bases for V and 5 bases for J; bases not matched to a gene: 8. CDR3 nucleotides: TGTGCCAGCAGTACAGGACAGGGGGCCGGGGATCAGCCCCAGCATTTT. Amino acid sequence: CASSTGQGAGDQPQHF.

The chain joins TRBV11-2 to TRBJ2-3; 7 nucleotides match TRBD2. This CDR3 contains 14 residues. CDR1 is SGHAT and CDR2 is FQNNGV in the germline V gene. J gave up 6 bases and V 5 bases, and 8 bases lay outside the gene matches. CDR3 region: CASSPGGLTDTQYF. The CDR3 DNA is TGTGCCAGCAGCCCCGGGGGACTAACGGATACGCAGTATTTT. Combining the CDR3 with reference TRBV11-2 and TRBJ2-3 gives the whole variable domain EAGVAQSPRYKIIEKRQSVAFWCNPISGHATLYWYQQILGQGPKLLIQFQNNGVVDDSQLPKDRFSAERLKGVDSTLKIQPAKLEDSAVYLCASSPGGLTDTQYFGPGTRLTVL.

In its sample, this clonotype was seen a few times. V is TRBV7-3 and J is TRBJ2-1, with 7 bases identical to TRBD2. Germline V gene sequence: CDR1 SGHTA, CDR2 FQGTGA. The CDR3 totals 17 residues. The J segment lost 0 bases and the V segment lost 5 bases, leaving 10 bases of the junction unmatched. The CDR3 region has the DNA TGTGCCAGCAGCCCAACCCGCGGGGGACCCTCCTACAATGAGCAGTTCTTC. Translating gives CASSPTRGGPSYNEQFF.

The rearrangement joins TRBV5-4 to TRBJ2-7; TRBD1 matches 7 bases. The CDR3 contains 14 residues. Germline V gives CDR1 SGHNT, CDR2 YYREEE (reference sequence). V shed 0 bases and J 2 bases; nucleotides not matched to a gene: 2. CDR3 region: CASSLDRGPYEQYF. The CDR3 bases are TGTGCCAGCAGCTTGGACAGGGGACCCTACGAGCAGTACTTC.

This clonotype was seen more than once but under ten times. The chain joins TRBV20-1 to TRBJ1-4; possibly TRBD1 for D (6 bases). V dropped 5 bases and J dropped 8 bases, with 18 bases sitting between them. This CDR3 contains 14 residues. Germline V gene sequence: CDR1 DFQATT, CDR2 SNEGSKA (reference sequence). The CDR3 reads CSAADEGDREKLFF. CDR3 DNA sequence: TGCAGTGCTGCCGATGAGGGGGATAGGGAAAAACTGTTTTTT.

The rearrangement joins TRBV5-1 to TRBJ2-3; weak D call: TRBD2 (6 bases). Trimming took off 2 bases at V and 6 bases at J, with 16 bases between the two ends. In germline, CDR1 is SGHRS, CDR2 YFSETQ. The CDR3 is 15 residues long. CDR3 protein: CASSFRDSGFDTQYF. The CDR3 DNA reads as TGCGCCAGCAGCTTCCGGGACTCCGGCTTTGATACGCAGTATTTT.

This clonotype was recorded a few times. The rearrangement links TRBV3-1 to TRBJ2-2; 10 bases agree with TRBD2. From germline, CDR1 is LGHDT and CDR2 YNNKEL (reference sequence). The ends lost 4 bases at V and 3 bases at J; junction bases unmatched: 5. The CDR3 consists of 16 residues. CDR3 DNA: TGTGCCAGCAGCCGGGTAGCGGGGGGAGACACCGGGGAGCTGTTTTTT. Translating gives CASSRVAGGDTGELFF.

There are a few counts of this clonotype. The V call is TRBV20-1, the J call TRBJ1-1; a possible D gene is TRBD1 (5 bases). Looked up from germline, CDR1 is DFQATT and CDR2 is SNEGSKA (reference sequence). Trimming stripped 1 base from V and 6 bases from J, with 15 bases between. The CDR3 has 14 amino acids. The CDR3 DNA sequence: TGCAGTGCTAGAGGAGGGTTTCTGGGGGCTGAAGCTTTCTTT. This encodes CSARGGFLGAEAFF.

This clonotype has only one observation. The genes are TRBV6-5 and TRBJ2-1, with 12 bases aligning to TRBD2. Germline CDR1 is MNHEY and CDR2 is SVGAGI. V lost 7 bases to trimming and J lost 10 bases; unmatched junction nucleotides: 11. The CDR3 runs to 15 residues. CDR3 DNA: TGTGCCAGCAACTCACTAGCGGGGGGACGACGGGAGCAGTTCTTC. Protein sequence: CASNSLAGGRREQFF.

This clonotype was counted only a few times. V is TRBV2 and J is TRBJ2-1; 14 bases agree with TRBD2. J was trimmed by 9 bases and V by 7 bases; bases with no gene match: 17. Germline lookup yields CDR1 SNHLY and CDR2 FYNNEI. The CDR3 length is 18 residues. CDR3 in amino acids: CASILRTSGGRAPIEQFF. The CDR3 region has the DNA TGTGCCAGCATCCTTAGGACTAGCGGGGGGAGGGCCCCCATTGAGCAGTTCTTC.

This clonotype was seen ten or more times. This sequence joins TRBV20-1 and TRBJ1-1; no definite D call. This CDR3 has 10 amino acids. Germline loops: CDR1 DFQATT, CDR2 SNEGSKA (reference sequence). The germline V and J ends were trimmed by 6 bases and 5 bases, with 7 bases remaining between them. The CDR3 loop reads CSAIRTEAFF. CDR3 DNA sequence: TGCAGTGCCATTCGGACTGAAGCTTTCTTT.

The CDR3 sequence is CASSSRSEQYV. The CDR3, as DNA: TGTGCCAGCAGCTCTAGATCCGAGCAGTACGTC. The chain joins TRBV7-8 to TRBJ2-7; D gene ambiguous. CDR1 is SGHVS and CDR2 is FQNEAQ in the germline V gene. Trimming left V 4 bases short and J 6 bases short, with 7 bases between. The CDR3 consists of 11 residues.

The chain carries TRBV7-6 and TRBJ2-2; D perhaps matches TRBD2 (7 bases). With 5 bases removed from V and 2 bases from J, the gap between germline ends came to 18 bases. The CDR3 extends over 17 amino acids. From germline, CDR1 is SGHVS and CDR2 FNYEAQ. CDR3 protein: CASSPGGGAVNTGELFF. The CDR3 DNA sequence: TGTGCCAGCAGCCCTGGTGGGGGGGCCGTCAACACCGGGGAGCTGTTTTTT.

The CDR3 protein is CATSEPGLAGEEKFF. The DNA for the CDR3 is TGTGCCACCAGTGAGCCCGGGCTAGCGGGGGAGGAGAAGTTCTTC. The chain joins TRBV24-1 to TRBJ2-1, with TRBD2 identical over 10 bases. Germline loops: CDR1 KGHDR, CDR2 SFDVKD. The length of the CDR3 is 15 residues. V dropped 4 bases and J dropped 14; count of bases not matched to a gene: 13.

This rearrangement joins TRBV12-3 or TRBV12-4 to TRBJ2-5; 10 bases map to TRBD2. V lost 8 bases and J lost 2; bases outside the gene matches: 5. The CDR3 totals 14 residues. The CDR3 nucleotides are TGTGCCAGCGGCCGTAGCGGGGGGCAAGAGACCCAGTACTTC. Encoded protein: CASGRSGGQETQYF.

The rearrangement links TRBV9 to TRBJ1-3; D gene uncertain. The CDR3 consists of 15 residues. From germline, CDR1 is SGDLS and CDR2 YYNGEE. V lost 3 bases, J lost 0 bases, and 10 bases lay in between. The CDR3 DNA is TGTGCCAGCAGCGCGACGAGCTACTCTGGAAACACCATATATTTT. Its protein product is CASSATSYSGNTIYF.

The sample holds a few counts of this clonotype. The rearrangement links TRBV5-1 to TRBJ2-1; 7 bases line up with TRBD1. Germline V lookup: CDR1 SGHRS, CDR2 YFSETQ. The CDR3 totals 17 residues. Unmatched junction bases numbered 13, after V lost 3 bases and J lost 4 bases. CDR3 protein: CASSSQLPGQSYNEQFF. The CDR3 nucleotides are TGCGCCAGCAGCTCTCAGCTACCGGGACAGAGTTACAATGAGCAGTTCTTC.

The chain recombines TRBV29-1 with TRBJ1-1, with 8 nucleotides matching TRBD1. Germline assignment: CDR1 SQVTM and CDR2 ANQGSEA. The V gene end was trimmed by 6 bases and the J gene end by 4 bases; junction bases not matched to a gene: 4. The CDR3 sequence is 12 residues long. CDR3: CSVRTGSTEAFF. CDR3 nucleotide sequence: TGCAGCGTGCGGACAGGGTCCACTGAAGCTTTCTTT.